The clone carrying this TCR beta chain has ten or more counts. The data were obtained in a study of neurological immune-mediated disorders. TCRdb used MiXCR to reprocess the 5' RACE reads, holding one entry per CDR3 protein. There are 45,000 to 55,000 distinct CDR3 sequences in the sample; approximately 5.8% occur only once, and approximately 1.3% lies in the top ten. Specimen: CD4+ T cells from blood. The clonotype originates from a woman aged 18 to 35 with multiple sclerosis.

The CDR3 region is CASSLGLAGGTTDTQYF. In DNA, the CDR3 is TGTGCCAGCAGCTTAGGACTAGCGGGAGGGACAACAGATACGCAGTATTTT. The chain links TRBV7-2 to TRBJ2-3; 14 bases are a match to TRBD2. The germline V gene has CDR1 SGHTA and CDR2 FQGNSA. J was trimmed by 3 bases and V by 1 base; bases with no gene match: 3. The CDR3 runs to 17 residues.